This TCR beta chain was sequenced in a study of T cell changes during pregnancy in multiple sclerosis. Data came from immunoSEQ multiplex PCR; TCRdb stores just in-frame clones and leaves some out. This sample has 35,000 to 45,000 clones, with 80% to 95% found just once. V was clipped by 5 bases and J by 0 bases, with 10 bases between them. Germline V lookup: CDR1 MDHEN, CDR2 SYDVKM. This CDR3 spans 14 amino acids. The chain couples TRBV28 to TRBJ1-2; unclear D gene. The sequence was obtained from a female donor in good health, enrolled as a control in a pregnancy study. Sample: CD4+ T cells from peripheral blood mononuclear cells, taken in the second trimester of pregnancy. Written as DNA, the CDR3 is TGTGCCAGCAGTCCCTCCCCAGCTAACTATGGCTACACCTTC. Translation gives CASSPSPANYGYTF.